These T cell receptor beta chains were read from a single sample in a study of tumor-infiltrating lymphocytes in primary liver carcinoma. TCRdb independently ran MiXCR on the multiplex PCR reads; one entry per CDR3 protein. The repertoire holds around 330,000 distinct CDR3 sequences, with about 50% as singletons. Input material: peripheral blood. These receptors originate from a woman in her thirties with primary liver carcinoma and hepatitis B virus infection. The conserved cysteine and the conserved F or W are not part of the CDR3 here.

18	TRBV13	TRBJ2-1	ASSALAGGPVQETYNEQF
12	TRBV4-2	TRBJ2-7	ASSPMDGSYEQY
10	TRBV29-1	TRBJ2-5	SIEGAGETQY
11	TRBV11-3	TRBJ1-2	ASGKGSNYGHT
13	TRBV11-3	TRBJ2-2	ASGLEGTDLGELF
13	TRBV5-6	TRBJ1-2	ASSQYKTGNYGYT
14	TRBV5-1	TRBJ2-2	ASSLVGGRNTGELF
11	TRBV5-6	-	ASSLKRGGTQH
15	TRBV7-9	TRBJ2-6	ASRRSLRGTGANVLT
13	TRBV11-1	TRBJ2-7	AGSPRQWEAYEQY
15	TRBV4-2	TRBJ2-6	ASSKRDGPSGANVLT
12	TRBV5-5	TRBJ2-3	ASSTGQFTDTQY
11	TRBV4-1	TRBJ2-1	ACSQVTGNEQF
13	TRBV11-2	TRBJ2-3	VSSQLAGVVDTQY
11	TRBV4-1	TRBJ2-1	ASSTPAADEQF
11	TRBV11-3	TRBJ1-5	DSSSSQYQPQH
15	TRBV4-2	TRBJ2-1	ASNQVVEPPSERKQF
15	TRBV6-5	TRBJ1-5	ASSSHGELVGDQPQH
14	TRBV6-1	TRBJ1-5	ASSEEKPSGNQPQH
11	TRBV7-9	TRBJ2-7	ASSWGQTYEQY
13	TRBV11-3	TRBJ1-1	ASRRQGTLKTEAF
13	TRBV14	TRBJ2-1	ASTSRTGGPNEQF
12	TRBV14	TRBJ2-7	ASSQEVFGSDQY
11	TRBV9	TRBJ2-1	ASSVIGANEQF
14	TRBV11-1	TRBJ1-5	ASRLEYDRANQPQH
13	TRBV29-1	TRBJ2-3	SVAMGLADTGTQY